The rows below give T cell receptor beta chains drawn from one sample of a study of T cell repertoires in cytomegalovirus infection. MiXCR, applied by TCRdb to the reads, yields one record per CDR3 protein. The sample consists of more than 650,000 distinct CDR3 sequences, 35% to 45% of them appearing once. The sample taken for sequencing was PBMCs. All receptors derive from a human donor in good health (CMV status not recorded). Some clones in this sample may be carry-over from other donors' samples. CDR3s include the opening cysteine and the closing phenylalanine or tryptophan. D genes are given only for firm matches. Clone size is given for some rows only: seen once, a few or many times, or a class if the clone is expanded.

clone size	V gene	J gene	D gene	CDR3 protein	CDR3 DNA
few	TRBV28	TRBJ2-7	.	CASSHEGSYEQYF	TGTGCCAGCAGTCACGAGGGATCCTACGAGCAGTACTTC
few	TRBV7-9	TRBJ2-5	.	CASSQAVLQETQYF	TGTGCCAGCAGCCAAGCGGTTCTACAAGAGACCCAGTACTTC
few	TRBV6-5	TRBJ2-1	TRBD1	CASSYRDRALIFPQYNEQFF	TGTGCCAGCAGTTACCGCGACAGGGCCTTGATCTTCCCTCAATACAATGAGCAGTTCTTC
few	TRBV5-4	TRBJ2-7	.	CASSLADASYEQYF	TGTGCCAGCAGCTTGGCCGACGCCTCCTACGAGCAGTACTTC
.	TRBV4-1	TRBJ2-5	.	CASSQDHAGDRETQYF	TGCGCCAGCAGCCAAGATCACGCAGGGGATCGAGAGACCCAGTACTTC
many	TRBV7-6	TRBJ2-7	.	CASSLDQITYEQYF	TGTGCCAGCAGCTTAGACCAGATAACCTACGAGCAGTACTTC
.	TRBV4-1	TRBJ2-1	TRBD1	CASSARTGETYNEQFF	TGCGCCAGCAGCGCCCGGACAGGGGAGACCTACAATGAGCAGTTCTTC
few	TRBV6-8	TRBJ1-2	.	CASSYRQAPNYGYTF	TGTGCCAGCAGTTACCGGCAGGCCCCTAACTATGGCTACACCTTC
.	TRBV6-2/TRBV6-3	TRBJ1-6	.	CASSWDRAPLHF	TGTGCCAGCAGCTGGGACCGGGCACCCCTCCACTTT
.	TRBV7-6	TRBJ1-6	.	CASSSGRDNSPLHF	TGTGCCAGCAGCTCCGGACGGGATAATTCACCCCTCCACTTT
few	TRBV20-1	TRBJ2-5	.	CSASSLILETQYF	TGCAGTGCTAGTTCACTGATTTTGGAGACCCAGTACTTC
.	TRBV28	TRBJ1-1	.	CASRPYRRMDTEAFF	TGTGCCAGCAGGCCCTACAGACGCATGGACACTGAAGCTTTCTTT
.	TRBV19	TRBJ2-1	TRBD2	CASSWTSGRVNNEQFF	TGTGCCAGTAGTTGGACTAGCGGGAGGGTTAACAATGAGCAGTTCTTC
many	TRBV7-2	TRBJ1-1	.	CASSLWGSNTEAFF	TGTGCCAGCAGCTTATGGGGGTCTAACACTGAAGCTTTCTTT